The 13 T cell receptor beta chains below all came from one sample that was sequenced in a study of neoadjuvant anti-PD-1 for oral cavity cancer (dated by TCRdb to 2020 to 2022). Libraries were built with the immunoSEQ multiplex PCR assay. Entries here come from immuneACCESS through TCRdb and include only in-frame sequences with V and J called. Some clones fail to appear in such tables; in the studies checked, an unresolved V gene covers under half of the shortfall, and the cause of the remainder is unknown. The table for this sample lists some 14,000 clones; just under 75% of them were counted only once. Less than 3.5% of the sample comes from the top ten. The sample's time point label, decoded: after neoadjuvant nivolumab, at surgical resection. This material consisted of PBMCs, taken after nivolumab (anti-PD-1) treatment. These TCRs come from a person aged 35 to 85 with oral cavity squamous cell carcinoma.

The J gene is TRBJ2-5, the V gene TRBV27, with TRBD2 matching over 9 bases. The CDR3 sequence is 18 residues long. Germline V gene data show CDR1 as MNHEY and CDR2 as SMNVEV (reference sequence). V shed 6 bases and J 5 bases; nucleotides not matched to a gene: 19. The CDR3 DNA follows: TGTGCCAGCAGGCCCTACGGCATAGCGGGAGTCGTATGGGAGACCCAGTACTTC. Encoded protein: CASRPYGIAGVVWETQYF.

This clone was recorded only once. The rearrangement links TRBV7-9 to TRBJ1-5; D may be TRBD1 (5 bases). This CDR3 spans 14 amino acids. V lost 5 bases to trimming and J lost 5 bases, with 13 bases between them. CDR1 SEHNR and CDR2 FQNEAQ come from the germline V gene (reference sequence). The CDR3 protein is CASSPRDIHQPQHF. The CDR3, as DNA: TGTGCCAGCAGCCCCAGGGATATTCATCAGCCCCAGCATTTT. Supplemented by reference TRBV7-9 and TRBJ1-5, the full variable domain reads DTGVSQNPRHKITKRGQNVTFRCDPISEHNRLYWYRQTLGQGPEFLTYFQNEAQLEKSRLLSDRFSAERPKGSFSTLEIQRTEQGDSAMYLCASSPRDIHQPQHFGDGTRLSIL.

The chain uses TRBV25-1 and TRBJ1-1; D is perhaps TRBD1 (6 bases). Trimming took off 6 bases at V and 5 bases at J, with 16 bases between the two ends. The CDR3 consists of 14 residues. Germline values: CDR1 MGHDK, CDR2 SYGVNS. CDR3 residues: CASSYGLQGTEAFF. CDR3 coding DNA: TGTGCCAGCAGCTACGGACTCCAGGGGACTGAAGCTTTCTTT.

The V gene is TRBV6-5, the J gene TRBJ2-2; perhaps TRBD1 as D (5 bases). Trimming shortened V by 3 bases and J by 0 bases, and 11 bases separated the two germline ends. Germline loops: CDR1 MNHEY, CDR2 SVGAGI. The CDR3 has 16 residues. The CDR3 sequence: CASSYDGASNTGELFF. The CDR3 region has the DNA TGTGCCAGCAGTTATGATGGGGCCTCGAACACCGGGGAGCTGTTTTTT.

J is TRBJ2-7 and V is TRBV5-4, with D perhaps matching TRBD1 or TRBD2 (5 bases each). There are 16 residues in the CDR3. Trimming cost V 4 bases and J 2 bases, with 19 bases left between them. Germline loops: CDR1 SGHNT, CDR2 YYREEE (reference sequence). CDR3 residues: CASSRGFGTLAYEQYF. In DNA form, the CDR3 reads TGTGCCAGCAGCAGGGGATTCGGGACCCTGGCCTACGAGCAGTACTTC.

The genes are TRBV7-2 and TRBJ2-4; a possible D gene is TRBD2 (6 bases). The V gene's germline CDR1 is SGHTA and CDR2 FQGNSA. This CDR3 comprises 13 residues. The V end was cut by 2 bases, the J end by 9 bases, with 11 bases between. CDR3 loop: CASSLPGGAIQYF. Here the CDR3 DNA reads TGTGCCAGCAGCTTACCCGGGGGTGCCATTCAGTACTTC.

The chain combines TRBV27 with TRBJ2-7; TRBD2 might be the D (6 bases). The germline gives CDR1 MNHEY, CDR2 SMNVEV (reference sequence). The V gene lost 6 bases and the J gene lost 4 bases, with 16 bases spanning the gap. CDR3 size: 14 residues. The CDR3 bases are TGTGCCAGCAGCCCCGGGACTTCCCCGTACGAGCAGTACTTC. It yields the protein CASSPGTSPYEQYF.

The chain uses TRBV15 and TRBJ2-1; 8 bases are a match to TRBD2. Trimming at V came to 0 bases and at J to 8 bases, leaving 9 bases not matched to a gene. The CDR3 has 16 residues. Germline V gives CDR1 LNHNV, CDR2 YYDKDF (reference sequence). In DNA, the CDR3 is TGTGCCACCAGCAGAGATTTGGGACTAGATGCCTATGAGCAGTTCTTC. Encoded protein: CATSRDLGLDAYEQFF.

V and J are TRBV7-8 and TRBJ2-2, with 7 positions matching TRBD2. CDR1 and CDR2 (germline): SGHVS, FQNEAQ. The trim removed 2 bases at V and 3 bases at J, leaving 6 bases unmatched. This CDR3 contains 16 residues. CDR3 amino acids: CASSLRAGADTGELFF. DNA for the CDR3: TGTGCCAGCAGCTTAAGGGCGGGAGCGGACACCGGGGAGCTGTTTTTT. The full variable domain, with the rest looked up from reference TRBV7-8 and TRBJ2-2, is GAGVSQSPRYKVAKRGQDVALRCDPISGHVSLFWYQQALGQGPEFLTYFQNEAQLDKSGLPSDRFFAERPEGSVSTLKIQRTQQEDSAVYLCASSLRAGADTGELFFGEGSRLTVL.

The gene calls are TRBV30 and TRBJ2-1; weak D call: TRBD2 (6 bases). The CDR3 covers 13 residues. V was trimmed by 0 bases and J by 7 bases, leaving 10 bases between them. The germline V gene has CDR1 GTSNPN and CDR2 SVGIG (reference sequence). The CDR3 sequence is CAWSVLAPNEQFF. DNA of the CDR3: TGTGCCTGGAGTGTCCTAGCGCCGAATGAGCAGTTCTTC. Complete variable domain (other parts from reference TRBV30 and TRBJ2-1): SQTIHQWPATLVQPVGSPLSLECTVEGTSNPNLYWYRQAAGRGLQLLFYSVGIGQISSEVPQNLSASRPQDRQFILSSKKLLLSDSGFYLCAWSVLAPNEQFFGPGTRLTVL.

For the CDR3, the DNA is TGCAGTGCTACCCCGTACGGACCACAGTACTTC. Its protein product is CSATPYGPQYF. The rearrangement joins TRBV20-1 to TRBJ2-5; no definite D call. CDR1 DFQATT and CDR2 SNEGSKA come from the germline V gene (reference sequence). V dropped 4 bases and J dropped 11 bases, with 14 bases sitting between them. This CDR3 is 11 amino acids long.

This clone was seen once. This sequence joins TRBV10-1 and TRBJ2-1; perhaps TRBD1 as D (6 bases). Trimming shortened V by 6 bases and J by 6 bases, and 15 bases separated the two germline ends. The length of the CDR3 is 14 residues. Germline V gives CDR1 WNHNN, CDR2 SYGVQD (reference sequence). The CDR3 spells CASSLQGLGNEQFF. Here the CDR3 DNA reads TGCGCCAGCAGCCTCCAGGGGTTAGGCAATGAGCAGTTCTTC.

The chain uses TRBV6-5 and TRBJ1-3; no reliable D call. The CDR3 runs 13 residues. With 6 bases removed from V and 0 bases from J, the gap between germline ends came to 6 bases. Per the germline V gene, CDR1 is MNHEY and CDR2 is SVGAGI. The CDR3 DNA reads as TGTGCCAGCAGCCGGACCTCTGGAAACACCATATATTTT. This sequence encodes CASSRTSGNTIYF.